These 32 T cell receptor beta chains were sequenced from one sample in a study of shared clonotypes between healthy human individuals. Produced via immunoSEQ multiplex PCR; TCRdb's table is partial and in-frame only. The sample carries over 2 million clones, 85% to 95% recorded once. What was sequenced was naive CD4+ T cells sorted from blood. Subset denoted: CD45RA+ positively selected. Every receptor here comes from a man younger than 30 in good health.

The chain joins TRBV5-6 to TRBJ2-1, with 8 bases fitting TRBD2. With 4 bases clipped from V and 7 bases from J, the junction kept 7 bases outside the gene matches. The CDR3 runs to 14 residues. Germline CDR1 and CDR2: SGHDT and YYEEEE. CDR3 loop: CASSPGLVKNEQFF. The CDR3 DNA reads as TGTGCCAGCAGCCCGGGACTAGTGAAGAATGAGCAGTTCTTC.

As regards this clone: The identical CDR3 is also encoded by other nucleotide sequences in the sample. This chain joins TRBV29-1 and TRBJ2-7; TRBD1 is a possible D gene (6 bases). The CDR3 sequence is 13 residues long. The V gene's germline CDR1 is SQVTM and CDR2 ANQGSEA. Trimming removed 5 bases from V and 2 bases from J, with 13 bases in between. CDR3 coding DNA: TGCAGCGTTTTAGGTCAGGGGCCCTACGAGCAGTACTTC. As protein: CSVLGQGPYEQYF.

V is TRBV30 and J is TRBJ2-2; possible D gene TRBD2, 5 bases. The CDR3 runs to 15 residues. The V end was cut by 0 bases, the J end by 4 bases, with 12 bases between. CDR1 is GTSNPN and CDR2 is SVGIG in the germline V gene (reference sequence). The CDR3 DNA is TGTGCCTGGAGTGTTGGGAGAACAGCCACCGGGGAGCTGTTTTTT. Translating gives CAWSVGRTATGELFF.

J is TRBJ2-3 and V is TRBV20-1; D ambiguous. V was clipped by 0 bases and J by 5 bases, with 3 bases between them. Germline values: CDR1 DFQATT, CDR2 SNEGSKA (reference sequence). CDR3 length: 11 residues. The CDR3 is CSAREKDTQYF. The CDR3 DNA reads TGCAGTGCTAGAGAGAAAGATACGCAGTATTTT.

The V call is TRBV11-2, the J call TRBJ1-2; 10 bases are a match to TRBD1. Germline V gives CDR1 SGHAT, CDR2 FQNNGV. This CDR3 is built from 14 residues. V was pared by 1 base and J by 6 bases, with 2 bases of the junction left unmatched. The DNA of the CDR3 is TGTGCCAGCAGCTTAGTAGGGACAGGGGATGGCTACACCTTC. Protein: CASSLVGTGDGYTF.

V is TRBV12-5 and J is TRBJ1-3; TRBD1 matches 7 bases. The V gene's germline CDR1 is LGHNT and CDR2 FRNRAP. The CDR3 covers 17 residues. V lost 3 bases, J lost 0 bases, and 8 bases stayed unmatched. The CDR3 bases are TGTGCTAGTGGTTTATCACGGGACAGCTTCTCTGGAAACACCATATATTTT. Translating it yields CASGLSRDSFSGNTIYF.

This chain links TRBV4-1 with TRBJ2-5; maybe TRBD2 (6 bases). In germline, CDR1 is MGHRA, CDR2 YSYEKL. There are 15 residues in the CDR3. The V end lost 0 bases, the J end lost 3 bases, and 11 bases lay between the germline ends. The CDR3 DNA reads TGCGCCAGCAGCCAAGAGCACGGGGGAGAAGAGACCCAGTACTTC. Protein product: CASSQEHGGEETQYF.

The V and J genes are TRBV5-4 and TRBJ2-5, with 8 bases identical to TRBD2. The J call is uncertain, as TRBJ2-7 better fits the DNA end. Germline CDR1 is SGHNT and CDR2 is YYREEE (reference sequence). This CDR3 is built from 15 residues. CDR3 sequence reads: CASSPEAGAVYEQYF. The CDR3 DNA is TGTGCCAGCAGCCCGGAAGCGGGAGCGGTCTACGAGCAGTACTTC.

CDR3 sequence (DNA): TGTGCCAGCACCCCCAAGGGGCTCGGGAATCAGCCCCAGCATTTT. As protein: CASTPKGLGNQPQHF. The chain couples TRBV6-1 to TRBJ1-5; the D gene is possibly TRBD1 (5 bases). Trimming shortened V by 7 bases and J by 4 bases, and 17 bases separated the two germline ends. This CDR3 has 15 amino acids. CDR1 MNHNS and CDR2 SASEGT come from the germline V gene.

This chain joins TRBV28 and TRBJ2-2, with a tentative D call TRBD2 (6 bases). The CDR3 covers 17 residues. Per the germline V gene, CDR1 is MDHEN and CDR2 is SYDVKM. Trimming cost V 3 bases and J 6 bases, with 20 bases left between them. The CDR3 nucleotides read TGTGCCAGCAGTTTCCCGTTCCAGCAAAGGAGGGCCGGGGAGCTGTTTTTT. Translating it yields CASSFPFQQRRAGELFF.

The chain uses TRBV6-1 and TRBJ1-5, with 9 bases fitting TRBD1. The CDR3 length is 13 residues. V was clipped by 10 bases and J by 7 bases; unmatched bases: 8. The germline V gene encodes CDR1 MNHNS and CDR2 SASEGT. In nucleotides, the CDR3 is TGTGCCACGCTGGACAGGGGACGACAGCCCCAGCATTTT. Protein product: CATLDRGRQPQHF.

The V call is TRBV19, the J call TRBJ2-5, with a weak D call TRBD1 (6 bases). The V end lost 0 bases, the J end lost 5 bases, and 16 bases lay between the germline ends. This CDR3 contains 16 residues. The V gene's germline CDR1 is LNHDA and CDR2 SQIVND (reference sequence). CDR3 in amino acids: CASSIDPRDKEETQYF. CDR3 DNA: TGTGCCAGTAGTATAGATCCCAGGGACAAAGAGGAGACCCAGTACTTC. Filled out from reference TRBV19 and TRBJ2-5, the complete variable domain reads DGGITQSPKYLFRKEGQNVTLSCEQNLNHDAMYWYRQDPGQGLRLIYYSQIVNDFQKGDIAEGYSVSREKKESFPLTVTSAQKNPTAFYLCASSIDPRDKEETQYFGPGTRLLVL.

The genes are TRBV6-5 and TRBJ2-7; TRBD2 might be the D (7 bases). CDR1 and CDR2 (germline): MNHEY, SVGAGI. The V and J ends lost 2 bases and 6 bases respectively, with 14 bases between them. The CDR3 spans 14 residues. The CDR3 region is CASSYGGGGREQYF. CDR3 DNA sequence: TGTGCCAGCAGTTACGGAGGGGGAGGGCGCGAGCAGTACTTC.

The rearrangement uses TRBV5-1 and TRBJ1-6, with D perhaps TRBD1 (5 bases). The CDR3 length is 15 residues. Between the trimmed V and J ends, which lost 0 bases and 9 bases, there was a span of 13 bases. Germline CDR1 and CDR2: SGHRS and YFSETQ. DNA of the CDR3: TGCGCCAGCAGCTTGGACGGGGGACCAAGTTCACCCCTCCACTTT. Its translation: CASSLDGGPSSPLHF.

The CDR3 DNA sequence: TGTGCCAGCAGCAAGGGTGGAGAAATGAACACTGAAGCTTTCTTT. It encodes CASSKGGEMNTEAFF. V usage is TRBV21-1 and J usage is TRBJ1-1. TRBV21-1 is an annotated pseudogene. CDR3 size: 15 residues.

The chain couples TRBV18 to TRBJ1-2; D remains ambiguous. V was clipped by 0 bases and J by 6 bases, with 17 bases between them. In germline, CDR1 is KGHSH, CDR2 LQKENI. The CDR3 runs 16 residues. For the CDR3, the DNA is TGTGCCAGCTCACCACCGAGTGGAGGACGGTTAAATGGCTACACCTTC. This encodes CASSPPSGGRLNGYTF. The full variable domain, completed using reference TRBV18 and TRBJ1-2, is NAGVMQNPRHLVRRRGQEARLRCSPMKGHSHVYWYRQLPEEGLKFMVYLQKENIIDESGMPKERFSAEFPKEGPSILRIQQVVRGDSAAYFCASSPPSGGRLNGYTFGSGTRLTVV.

The J gene is TRBJ2-2, the V gene TRBV11-2; D may be TRBD2 (6 bases). The V gene lost 3 bases and the J gene lost 0 bases, with 11 bases spanning the gap. CDR1 and CDR2 (germline): SGHAT, FQNNGV. This CDR3 is 16 amino acids long. CDR3: CASSLEGRSNTGELFF. The CDR3 DNA sequence: TGTGCCAGCAGCTTGGAGGGCAGGTCGAACACCGGGGAGCTGTTTTTT.

This chain connects TRBV14 to TRBJ2-7; D remains unclear. CDR3 size: 14 residues. With 0 bases removed from V and 0 bases from J, the gap between germline ends came to 6 bases. Germline lookup yields CDR1 SGHDN and CDR2 FVKESK. The CDR3 sequence: CASSQDSRSYEQYF. Written as DNA, the CDR3 is TGTGCCAGCAGCCAAGATAGTCGCTCCTACGAGCAGTACTTC.

The V and J genes are TRBV5-1 and TRBJ2-1; 8 nucleotides line up with TRBD2. The CDR3 extends over 15 amino acids. The trim removed 0 bases at V and 5 bases at J, leaving 4 bases unmatched. CDR1 and CDR2 from the germline V gene are SGHRS and YFSETQ. CDR3 coding DNA: TGCGCCAGCAGCTTGGAACTAGCGGCCCACAATGAGCAGTTCTTC. Residues: CASSLELAAHNEQFF.

About this clone: A clone one base away is much larger, so this may be a read error. The identical CDR3 is also encoded by other nucleotide sequences in the sample. This chain links TRBV30 with TRBJ1-5, with D possibly TRBD1 on 5 matching bases. CDR3 size: 18 residues. The germline V gene has CDR1 GTSNPN and CDR2 SVGIG (reference sequence). The CDR3 reads CARSPARDLGYSNQPQHF. CDR3 coding DNA: TGTGCCCGGAGTCCCGCCCGGGACCTTGGTTATAGCAATCAGCCCCAGCATTTT.

This clone occurred a few times. The chain is built from TRBV9 and TRBJ2-1; no clear D gene. In germline, CDR1 is SGDLS, CDR2 YYNGEE. Trimming left V 4 bases short and J 0 bases short, with 5 bases between. This CDR3 is built from 13 residues. The CDR3 loop is CASSQSSYNEQFF. CDR3 nucleotides: TGTGCCAGCAGCCAAAGCTCCTACAATGAGCAGTTCTTC.

This rearrangement joins TRBV5-4 to TRBJ2-5; no clear D gene. CDR3 length: 13 amino acids. Germline V CDR1 and CDR2: SGHNT, YYREEE (reference sequence). The V gene lost 0 bases and the J gene lost 5 bases, with 8 bases spanning the gap. CDR3 in amino acids: CASSLVHAETQYF. CDR3 coding DNA: TGTGCCAGCAGCTTGGTCCATGCGGAGACCCAGTACTTC.

The J gene is TRBJ2-5, the V gene TRBV2; TRBD1 agrees at 7 bases. The CDR3 consists of 13 residues. The trim removed 6 bases at V and 5 bases at J, leaving 6 bases unmatched. Germline assignment: CDR1 SNHLY and CDR2 FYNNEI. In DNA, the CDR3 is TGTGCCAGCAGGGACAGGACCTGGGAGACCCAGTACTTC. This sequence encodes CASRDRTWETQYF.

The chain combines TRBV21-1 with TRBJ1-5; the D segment call TRBD1 is taken from the table without a DNA check. TRBV21-1 constitutes a pseudogene. The CDR3 is made up of 16 amino acids. For the CDR3, the DNA is TGTGCCAGCAGCGGCCGGGACAGCTCCCAATGTGTGCCCCAGCATTTT. Amino acids: CASSGRDSSQCVPQHF.

This chain uses TRBV30 with TRBJ2-7; D is tentatively TRBD1 or TRBD2 (6 bases each). Trimming pared 6 bases from V and 6 bases from J, leaving 24 bases between. Germline lookup yields CDR1 GTSNPN and CDR2 SVGIG (reference sequence). The CDR3 spans 15 residues. CDR3 DNA sequence: TGTGCCTGCCAAACCGGGGGCGGGGCTGGGGCCGAGCAGTACTTC. Its translation is CACQTGGGAGAEQYF.

This sequence joins TRBV7-2 and TRBJ2-5; the match to TRBD2 covers 7 bases. The V gene's germline CDR1 is SGHTA and CDR2 FQGNSA. V was clipped by 7 bases and J by 1 base; unmatched bases: 3. The CDR3 is 13 amino acids. The CDR3 loop reads CASNRGVQETQYF. The CDR3 coding sequence is TGTGCCAGCAATCGGGGGGTCCAAGAGACCCAGTACTTC.

This rearrangement joins TRBV27 to TRBJ1-2; D gene uncertain. Germline CDR1 is MNHEY and CDR2 is SMNVEV (reference sequence). This CDR3 is 12 amino acids long. V lost 6 bases and J lost 8, with 13 bases in between. In DNA, the CDR3 is TGTGCCAGCAGCGGACCCACCGGAGGCTACACCTTC. It yields the protein CASSGPTGGYTF.

This chain uses TRBV18 with TRBJ2-5, with TRBD2 matching over 10 bases. Per the germline V gene, CDR1 is KGHSH and CDR2 is LQKENI. This CDR3 has 14 amino acids. V dropped 5 bases and J dropped 5; count of bases not matched to a gene: 5. In DNA, the CDR3 is TGTGCCAGCTCAAGCCTAGCGGGAGTCGAGACCCAGTACTTC. Translated: CASSSLAGVETQYF.

The V and J genes are TRBV6-1 and TRBJ2-1; D is unclear. The CDR3 extends over 14 amino acids. The V end was cut by 2 bases, the J end by 4 bases, with 9 bases between. CDR1 is MNHNS, CDR2 SASEGT, per germline. CDR3 amino acids: CASSERTAYNEQFF. CDR3 in DNA: TGTGCCAGCAGTGAAAGAACAGCTTACAATGAGCAGTTCTTC.

A few counts support this clone. The chain combines TRBV4-1 with TRBJ1-2; D is unresolved. CDR3 length: 12 amino acids. Trimming took off 1 base at V and 5 bases at J, with 5 bases between the two ends. Germline CDR1 is MGHRA and CDR2 is YSYEKL. The CDR3 DNA sequence: TGCGCCAGCAGCCAAGCCGGGTATGGCTACACCTTC. Protein: CASSQAGYGYTF.

V is TRBV7-6 and J is TRBJ2-2; D not resolved. The germline V and J ends were trimmed by 5 bases and 0 bases, with 13 bases remaining between them. The germline V gene has CDR1 SGHVS and CDR2 FNYEAQ. This CDR3 has 16 amino acids. The CDR3 nucleotides are TGTGCCAGCAGCGTAGGTGGTAGCCCGAACACCGGGGAGCTGTTTTTT. Translated: CASSVGGSPNTGELFF.

This sequence joins TRBV19 and TRBJ1-1; the D gene is possibly TRBD1 (6 bases). This CDR3 spans 16 amino acids. Germline CDR1 LNHDA, CDR2 SQIVND (reference sequence). Between the trimmed V and J ends, which lost 5 bases and 4 bases, there was a span of 20 bases. As DNA, the CDR3 is TGTGCCAGTAGTGCCCCGGCGGGGGGCGGTGGCACTGAAGCTTTCTTT. Translation: CASSAPAGGGGTEAFF.